A selection of T cell receptor beta chains follows, all from one sample in a study of T cells in tuberculosis. Profiling relied on immunoSEQ multiplex PCR, and the TCRdb table lists in-frame clones only, not all of them. The sample has nearly 35,000 clones, 91% seen once. Sequencing used PBMCs. These receptors came from a donor between 10 and 35 years old with latent tuberculosis or without tuberculosis infection. CDR3s include the opening cysteine and the closing phenylalanine or tryptophan. D genes are given only for firm matches. Clone size is not always given. Where it is, it says once, few, many or a class for expanded clones.

TRBV15	TRBJ1-2	TRBD1	NA	CATSRDTTGTGDGYTF	TGTGCCACCAGCAGAGACACCACCGGGACAGGGGATGGCTACACCTTC
TRBV6-1	TRBJ2-1	NA	NA	CASSVDSNSLSYNEQFF	TGTGCCAGCAGTGTGGACTCTAACTCGCTCTCCTACAATGAGCAGTTCTTC
TRBV21-1	TRBJ2-3	NA	NA	CASSKAIQSTDTQYF	TGTGCCAGCAGCAAAGCGATACAGAGCACAGATACGCAGTATTTT
TRBV30	TRBJ1-2	NA	NA	CAWTLGWSGDYGYTF	TGTGCCTGGACCTTGGGTTGGTCAGGGGACTATGGCTACACCTTC
TRBV5-4	TRBJ2-5	TRBD2	NA	CASSLGLAGSQETQYF	TGTGCCAGCAGCTTGGGACTAGCGGGAAGTCAAGAGACCCAGTACTTC
TRBV5-1	TRBJ2-5	NA	NA	CASSFITGQETQYF	TGCGCCAGCAGCTTTATCACAGGGCAAGAGACCCAGTACTTC
TRBV27	TRBJ2-1	NA	NA	CASRDSASNEQFF	TGTGCCAGCCGGGACTCCGCGAGCAATGAGCAGTTCTTC
TRBV4-1	TRBJ2-7	NA	NA	CASSQDAGVYEQYF	TGCGCCAGCAGCCAAGATGCGGGTGTCTACGAGCAGTACTTC
TRBV9	TRBJ2-7	NA	NA	CASSVDSRGPYEQYF	TGTGCCAGCAGCGTGGATTCGCGGGGACCGTACGAGCAGTACTTC
TRBV5-1	TRBJ1-1	NA	NA	CASSLMQLNTEAFF	TGCGCCAGCAGCTTGATGCAGTTGAACACTGAAGCTTTCTTT
TRBV21-1	TRBJ2-7	NA	NA	CARASGRQTYEQYF	TGTGCCCGTGCCTCCGGGAGACAGACCTACGAGCAGTACTTC
TRBV6-6	TRBJ2-2	NA	once	CASSYSVPGRAGELFF	TGTGCCAGCAGTTACTCCGTCCCCGGGAGAGCCGGGGAGCTGTTTTTT
TRBV30	TRBJ1-5	NA	NA	CAWNRGNQPQHF	TGTGCCTGGAACAGGGGCAATCAGCCCCAGCATTTT
TRBV10-2	TRBJ1-1	TRBD1	NA	CASSDWTGSSEAFF	TGCGCCAGCAGTGATTGGACAGGGTCGTCTGAAGCTTTCTTT
TRBV27	TRBJ1-5	TRBD1	NA	CASSLSDRGDQPQHF	TGTGCCAGCAGTTTATCGGACAGGGGTGATCAGCCCCAGCATTTT
TRBV7-9	TRBJ2-7	NA	NA	CASSLKHPYEQYF	TGTGCCAGCAGCCTTAAACATCCATACGAGCAGTACTTC
TRBV10-3	TRBJ1-2	NA	NA	CAISGQLNYGYTF	TGTGCCATCAGTGGACAGCTGAACTATGGCTACACCTTC
TRBV14	TRBJ2-2	NA	NA	CASSLNGATGELFF	TGTGCCAGCAGCCTTAATGGGGCCACCGGGGAGCTGTTTTTT
TRBV28	TRBJ2-7	NA	NA	CASSGGPPFFYEQYF	TGTGCCAGCAGTGGAGGGCCACCTTTCTTTTACGAGCAGTACTTC
TRBV4-3	TRBJ1-2	TRBD1	NA	CASSHGLGGSRGYTF	TGCGCCAGCAGCCATGGCCTAGGGGGCTCGCGGGGCTACACCTTC
TRBV5-1	TRBJ2-1	NA	NA	CASSSAGVALYNEQFF	TGCGCCAGCAGCTCCGCCGGGGTAGCGCTTTACAATGAGCAGTTCTTC
TRBV7-2	TRBJ1-5	NA	NA	CASSPYSMFQPQHF	TGTGCCAGCAGCCCCTATTCGATGTTTCAGCCCCAGCATTTT
TRBV5-1	TRBJ2-7	TRBD1	NA	CASKLAGTGVYEQYF	TGCGCCAGCAAACTAGCCGGGACAGGGGTCTACGAGCAGTACTTC